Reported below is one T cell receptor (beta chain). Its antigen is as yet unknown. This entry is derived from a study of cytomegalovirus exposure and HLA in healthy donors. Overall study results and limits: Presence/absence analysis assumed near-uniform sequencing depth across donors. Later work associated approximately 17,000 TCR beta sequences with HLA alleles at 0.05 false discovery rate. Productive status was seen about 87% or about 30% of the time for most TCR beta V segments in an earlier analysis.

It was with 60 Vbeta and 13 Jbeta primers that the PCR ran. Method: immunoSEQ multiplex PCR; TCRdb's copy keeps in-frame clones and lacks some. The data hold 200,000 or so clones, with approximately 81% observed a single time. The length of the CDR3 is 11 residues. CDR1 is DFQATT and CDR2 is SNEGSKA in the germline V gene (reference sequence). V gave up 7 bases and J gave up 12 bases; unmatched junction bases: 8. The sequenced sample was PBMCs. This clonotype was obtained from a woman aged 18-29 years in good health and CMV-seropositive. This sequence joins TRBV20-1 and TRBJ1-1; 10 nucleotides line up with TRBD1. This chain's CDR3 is CSGPGQGYSFF. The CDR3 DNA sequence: TGCAGTGGACCGGGACAGGGGTATTCTTTCTTT.